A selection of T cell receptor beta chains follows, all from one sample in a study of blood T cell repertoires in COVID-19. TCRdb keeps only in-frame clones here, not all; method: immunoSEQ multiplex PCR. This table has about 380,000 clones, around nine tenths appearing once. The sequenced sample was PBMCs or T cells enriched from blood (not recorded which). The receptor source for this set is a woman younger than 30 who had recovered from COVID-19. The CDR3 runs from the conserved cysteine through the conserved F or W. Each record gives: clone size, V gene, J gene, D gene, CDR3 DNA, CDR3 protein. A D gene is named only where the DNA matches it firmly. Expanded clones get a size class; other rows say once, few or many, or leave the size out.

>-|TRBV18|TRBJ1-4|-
TGTGCCAGCTCACCCAGGGCGGCTAATGAAAAACTGTTTTTT
CASSPRAANEKLFF
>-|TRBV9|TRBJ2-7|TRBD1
TGTGCCAGCAGCGTCAGCCAGGGGGCGTATTACGAGCAGTACTTC
CASSVSQGAYYEQYF
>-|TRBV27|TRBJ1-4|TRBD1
TGTGCCAGCAGTCTAACAGGGGCGGCTAATGAAAAACTGTTTTTT
CASSLTGAANEKLFF
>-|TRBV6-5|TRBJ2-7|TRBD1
TGTGCCAGCAGTTCGGACAGGGGCTACGAGCAGTACTTC
CASSSDRGYEQYF
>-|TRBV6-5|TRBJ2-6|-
TGTGCCAGCAGTTACTCGGCGGGCTCTGGGGCCAACGTCCTGACTTTC
CASSYSAGSGANVLTF
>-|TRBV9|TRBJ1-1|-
TGTGCCAGCAGTAACGAGTATTACACTGAAGCTTTCTTT
CASSNEYYTEAFF
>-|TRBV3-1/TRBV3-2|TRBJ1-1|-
TGTGCCAGCAGCCGTTCACAATACATGGACACTGAAGCTTTCTTT
CASSRSQYMDTEAFF
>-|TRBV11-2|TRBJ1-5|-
TGTGCCAGCAGCTGGGGGGGAGGCCAGCCCCAGCATTTT
CASSWGGGQPQHF
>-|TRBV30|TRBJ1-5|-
TGTGCCTGGAGTGAACAGGGCAATCAGCCCCAGCATTTT
CAWSEQGNQPQHF
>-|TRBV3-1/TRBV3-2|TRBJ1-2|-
TGTGCCAGCAGCCAACCCTATACTAACTATGGCTACACCTTC
CASSQPYTNYGYTF
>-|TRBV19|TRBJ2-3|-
TGTGCCAGTAGTATAGCTCCAGATACGCAGTATTTT
CASSIAPDTQYF
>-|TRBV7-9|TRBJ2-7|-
TGTGCCAGCAGCTATAGTCCTAAGGGGACTCGCGCCGAGCAGTACTTC
CASSYSPKGTRAEQYF
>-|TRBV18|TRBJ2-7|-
TGTGCCAGCTCACCAGCCATCTACTACGAGCAGTACTTC
CASSPAIYYEQYF
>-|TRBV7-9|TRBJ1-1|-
TGTGCCAGCAGCTTAGAGAGGATGAACACTGAAGCTTTCTTT
CASSLERMNTEAFF
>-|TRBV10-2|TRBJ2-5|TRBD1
TGCGCCAGCAGTGACGCGGGACAGGGGGTAGGGGCCCAAGAGACCCAGTACTTC
CASSDAGQGVGAQETQYF
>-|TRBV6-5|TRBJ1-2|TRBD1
TGTGCCAGCAGCCGGGGACAGGGCTTCTATGGCTACACCTTC
CASSRGQGFYGYTF
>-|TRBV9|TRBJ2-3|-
TGTGCCAGCAGCGTACGGCAGGCCCCCACAGATACGCAGTATTTT
CASSVRQAPTDTQYF
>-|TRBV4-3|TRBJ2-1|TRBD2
TGCGCCAGCAGCCCCGCCAAAGGGAGGGCCATACTAGGTGAGCAGTTCTTC
CASSPAKGRAILGEQFF
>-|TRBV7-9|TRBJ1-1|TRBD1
TGTGCCAGCAGCTTAGCGGGGACAGGGGGCTCCCTTGGCTTCTTT
CASSLAGTGGSLGFF
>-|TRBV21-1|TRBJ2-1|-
TGTGCCAGCAGCGGGCAGGGCGATGAGCAGTTCTTC
CASSGQGDEQFF
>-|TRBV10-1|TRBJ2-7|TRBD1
TGCGCCAGCGTCGTGGGACAGGGGGTCTACGAGCAGTACTTC
CASVVGQGVYEQYF
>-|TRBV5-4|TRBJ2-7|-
TGTGCCAGCAGCTTGGATTCGGGATACGAGCAGTACTTC
CASSLDSGYEQYF
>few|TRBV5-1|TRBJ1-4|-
TGCGCCAGCAGCTTGGATGGTCGAATTGAGGGTCAAAAACTGTTTTTT
CASSLDGRIEGQKLFF
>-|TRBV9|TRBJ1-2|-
TGTGCCAGCAGCGTAGGTCCTCGGGAGATTAACTATGGCTACACCTTC
CASSVGPREINYGYTF
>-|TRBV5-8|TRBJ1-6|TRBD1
TGTGCCAGCAGCACTGGGGACAGTCCCCAACCCCTCCACTTT
CASSTGDSPQPLHF
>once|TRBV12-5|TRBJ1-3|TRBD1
TGTGCTAGTGGTCCGTCAGGGACAGTCGGAAACACCATATATTTT
CASGPSGTVGNTIYF
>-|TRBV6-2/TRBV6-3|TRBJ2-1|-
TGTGCCAGCAGTTCCGACACAGGGAAACCCACCCACTACAATGAGCAGTTCTTC
CASSSDTGKPTHYNEQFF
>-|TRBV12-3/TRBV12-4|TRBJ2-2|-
TGTGCCAGCACCGGAGAGAGGACAGGGGAGCTGTTTTTT
CASTGERTGELFF
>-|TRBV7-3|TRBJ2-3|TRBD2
TGTGCCAGCAGCTTAATTGGGGGGACTAGCGTAAATACGCAGTATTTT
CASSLIGGTSVNTQYF
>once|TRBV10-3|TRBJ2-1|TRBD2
TGTGCCATCGGCCCCACTAGCGGGCCCTACAATGAGCAGTTCTTC
CAIGPTSGPYNEQFF
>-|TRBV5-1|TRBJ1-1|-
TGCGCCAGCAAGACAGGAAACACTGAAGCTTTCTTT
CASKTGNTEAFF
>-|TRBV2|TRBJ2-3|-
TGTGCCAGCAGATTACAGCCTAGCACAGATACGCAGTATTTT
CASRLQPSTDTQYF
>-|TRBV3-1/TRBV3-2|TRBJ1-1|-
TGTGCCAGCAGCCCAACAGGGATGAACACTGAAGCTTTCTTT
CASSPTGMNTEAFF
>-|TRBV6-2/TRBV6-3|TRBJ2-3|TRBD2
TGTGCCAGCAGTTACTCGACTAGCGGGGGGGCAAGCACAGATACGCAGTATTTT
CASSYSTSGGASTDTQYF
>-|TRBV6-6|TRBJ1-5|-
TGTGCCAGCAGTTACTTCGGGGGAGACCAGCCCCAGCATTTT
CASSYFGGDQPQHF
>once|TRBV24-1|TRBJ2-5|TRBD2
TGTGCCACCAGTGATTCGCGGGGGTGGGAGACCCAGTACTTC
CATSDSRGWETQYF
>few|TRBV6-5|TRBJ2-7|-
TGTGCCAGCAGTTACTCTTGGTTAGCCCCCTACGAGCAGTACTTC
CASSYSWLAPYEQYF
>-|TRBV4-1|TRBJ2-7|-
TGCGCCAGCAGCCAAGACTCAGGGGCCGACGAGCAGTACTTC
CASSQDSGADEQYF
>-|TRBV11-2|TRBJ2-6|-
TGTGCCAGCAACTTGGGCAGGGTCTCTGGGGCCAACGTCCTGACTTTC
CASNLGRVSGANVLTF
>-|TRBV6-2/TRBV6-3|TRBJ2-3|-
TGTGCCAGCAGCAGCATTCTTTCCAACGGGGATACGCAGTATTTT
CASSSILSNGDTQYF
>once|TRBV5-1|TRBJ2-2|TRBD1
TGCGCCAGCAGCCAGGGACAGGGGGCCACGAACACCGGGGAGCTGTTTTTT
CASSQGQGATNTGELFF
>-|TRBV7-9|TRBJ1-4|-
TGTGCCAGCAGCTTAGTACCGGGCAGGGGTTATGAAAAACTGTTTTTT
CASSLVPGRGYEKLFF
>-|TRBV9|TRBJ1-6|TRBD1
TGTGCCAGCAGTCCCGCTCCGGGACAGGGGATTTCACCCCTCCACTTT
CASSPAPGQGISPLHF
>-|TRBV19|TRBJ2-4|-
TGTGCCAGTAGTTTCGGGGGAGCGGCAAACATTCAGTACTTC
CASSFGGAANIQYF
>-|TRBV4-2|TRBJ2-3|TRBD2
TGTGCCAGCAGCCAAGGGATTACCAGCGGGGGGGCACTTCCAGATACGCAGTATTTT
CASSQGITSGGALPDTQYF
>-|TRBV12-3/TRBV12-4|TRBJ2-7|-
TGTGCCAGCAGTACCGGGGTTTCCTACGAGCAGTACTTC
CASSTGVSYEQYF
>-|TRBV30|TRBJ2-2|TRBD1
TGTGCCTGGAGGGACAGGGTGGACGGGGAGCTGTTTTTT
CAWRDRVDGELFF
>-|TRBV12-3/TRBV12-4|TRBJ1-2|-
TGTGCCAGCAGTGACAGGAGGCCTCATGGCTACACCTTC
CASSDRRPHGYTF
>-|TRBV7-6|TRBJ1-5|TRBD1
TGTGCCAGCAGCTCCGAACAGGGGCAACAGCCCCAGCATTTT
CASSSEQGQQPQHF
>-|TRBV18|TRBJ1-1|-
TGTGCCAGCTCACCAAGACAGGATCTGAACACTGAAGCTTTCTTT
CASSPRQDLNTEAFF
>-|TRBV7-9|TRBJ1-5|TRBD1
TGTGCCAGCAGCTCCGGGACAGGGGGAAGCAATCAGCCCCAGCATTTT
CASSSGTGGSNQPQHF
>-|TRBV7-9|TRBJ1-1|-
TGTGCCAGCACCTCCCTACGGGGTGAAGCTTTCTTT
CASTSLRGEAFF
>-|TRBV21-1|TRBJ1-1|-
TGTGCCAGAGAACAACCGGAGGGCTGGTACACTGAAGCTTTCTTT
CAREQPEGWYTEAFF
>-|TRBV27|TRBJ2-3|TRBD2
TGTGCCAGCAGTTTAAGTCTAGCGGGGTCCACAGATACGCAGTATTTT
CASSLSLAGSTDTQYF
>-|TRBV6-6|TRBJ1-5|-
TGTGCCAGCAGTTACTCGTTAGGGGCGGGCAATCAGCCCCAGCATTTT
CASSYSLGAGNQPQHF
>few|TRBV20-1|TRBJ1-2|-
TGCAGTGCTAGTACCACGACGGGAAACTATGGCTACACCTTC
CSASTTTGNYGYTF
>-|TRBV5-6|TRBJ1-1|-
TGTGCCAGCAGCCCCGGTAGGAGGGGAGCACAAATTGAAGCTTTCTTT
CASSPGRRGAQIEAFF
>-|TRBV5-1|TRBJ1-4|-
TGCGCCAGCAGCAACCCCCGGGGGGGGCTGGGTGAAAAACTGTTTTTT
CASSNPRGGLGEKLFF
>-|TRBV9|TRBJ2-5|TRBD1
TGTGCCAGCAGCGGCAGGGGGCCCGGGACCCAGTACTTC
CASSGRGPGTQYF